The 6 T cell receptor beta chains below come from one sample, sequenced in a study of blood T cell repertoires in COVID-19. Data came from immunoSEQ multiplex PCR; TCRdb stores just in-frame clones and leaves some out. The sample yields about 330,000 clones, 70% to 90% seen once. Material: PBMCs or T cells enriched from blood (not recorded which). The source of these receptors is a woman aged 30 to 39 who had recovered from COVID-19.

This rearrangement joins TRBV27 to TRBJ2-1; possible D gene TRBD1, 5 bases. The CDR3 loop spans 13 amino acids. The germline gives CDR1 MNHEY, CDR2 SMNVEV (reference sequence). V shed 7 bases and J shed 0 bases, with 7 bases lying between them. CDR3: CASTDISYNEQFF. In DNA, the CDR3 is TGTGCCAGCACGGACATCTCCTACAATGAGCAGTTCTTC.

The V call is TRBV5-1, the J call TRBJ2-1, with TRBD2 identical over 8 bases. The V and J ends lost 4 bases and 0 bases, in that order; junction bases with no gene match: 6. In germline, CDR1 is SGHRS, CDR2 YFSETQ. This CDR3 comprises 16 residues. The CDR3 coding sequence is TGCGCCAGCAGCCGCGGGGGGCTTGGCTCCTACAATGAGCAGTTCTTC. This codes for CASSRGGLGSYNEQFF.

The V call is TRBV5-4, the J call TRBJ2-7; tentative D call: TRBD2 (6 bases). Per the germline V gene, CDR1 is SGHNT and CDR2 is YYREEE (reference sequence). The CDR3 contains 15 residues. Trimming left V 4 bases short and J 2 bases short, with 16 bases between. The CDR3 sequence is CASSPGTGTTYEQYF. The CDR3 DNA reads TGTGCCAGCAGCCCTGGGACTGGAACTACCTACGAGCAGTACTTC.

Only a few counts were recorded for this clone. The chain is built from TRBV12-3 or TRBV12-4 and TRBJ2-2; D remains unclear. V lost 7 bases, J lost 6 bases, and 6 bases lay in between. This CDR3 region has 11 residues. This chain's CDR3 is CASTEAGELFF. For the CDR3, the DNA is TGTGCCAGCACCGAGGCCGGGGAGCTGTTTTTT.

This chain links TRBV7-2 with TRBJ1-1; weak D call: TRBD1 (5 bases). Per the germline V gene, CDR1 is SGHTA and CDR2 is FQGNSA. The CDR3 has 15 amino acids. The V end lost 5 bases, the J end lost 0 bases, and 13 bases lay between the germline ends. The CDR3 reads CASSPLRALNTEAFF. The CDR3 DNA reads TGTGCCAGCAGCCCCCTCAGGGCGTTGAACACTGAAGCTTTCTTT.

The chain links TRBV12-5 to TRBJ1-1; D remains unclear. The germline gives CDR1 LGHNT, CDR2 FRNRAP. Trimming left V 2 bases short and J 3 bases short, with 19 bases between. The CDR3 runs to 17 residues. The CDR3 region has the DNA TGTGCTAGTGGTTTGCCCGCCCTCGGGGAGGGAGACACTGAAGCTTTCTTT. Amino acids: CASGLPALGEGDTEAFF. The full variable domain, rest sourced from reference TRBV12-5 and TRBJ1-1, is DARVTQTPRHKVTEMGQEVTMRCQPILGHNTVFWYRQTMMQGLELLAYFRNRAPLDDSGMPKDRFSAEMPDATLATLKIQPSEPRDSAVYFCASGLPALGEGDTEAFFGQGTRLTVV.